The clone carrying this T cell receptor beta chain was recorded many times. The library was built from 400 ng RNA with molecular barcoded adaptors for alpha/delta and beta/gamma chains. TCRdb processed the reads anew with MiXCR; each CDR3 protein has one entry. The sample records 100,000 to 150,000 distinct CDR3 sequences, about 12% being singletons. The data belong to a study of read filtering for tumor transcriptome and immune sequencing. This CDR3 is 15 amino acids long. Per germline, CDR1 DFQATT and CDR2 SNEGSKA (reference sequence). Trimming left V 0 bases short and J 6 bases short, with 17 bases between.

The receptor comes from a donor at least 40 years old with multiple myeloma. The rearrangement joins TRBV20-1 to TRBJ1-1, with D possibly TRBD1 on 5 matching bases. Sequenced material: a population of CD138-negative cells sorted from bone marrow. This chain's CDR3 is CSARDPTGSDPEAFF. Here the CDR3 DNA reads TGCAGTGCTAGAGACCCCACAGGCTCGGACCCTGAAGCTTTCTTT.